Below, 26 T cell receptor beta chains from the same sample are listed, as sequenced in a study of CD8+ T cells in alopecia areata. Isolated RNA was reverse transcribed into cDNA used as the sequencing template. The table came from immunoSEQ multiplex PCR; TCRdb's copy has only in-frame clones and leaves some out. This sample has some 80,000 clones, with roughly 70% found just once. Treatment given: oral pan-JAK inhibitor, 5-10 mg twice daily. The source material was CD8+ T cells sorted from blood, sampled at week 24, from a patient treated with tofacitinib. The receptor set was obtained from a human donor with alopecia areata.

The chain uses TRBV2 and TRBJ2-5; 11 nucleotides agree with TRBD2. Trimming at V came to 1 base and at J to 2 bases, leaving 3 bases not matched to a gene. The germline V gene has CDR1 SNHLY and CDR2 FYNNEI. The CDR3 runs to 16 residues. In DNA form, the CDR3 reads TGTGCCAGCAGTGAAGGTGGACTAGCGGGTCAAGAGACCCAGTACTTC. Translation gives CASSEGGLAGQETQYF.

The chain recombines TRBV5-1 with TRBJ2-4; D remains unclear. The CDR3 length is 17 residues. V was trimmed by 0 bases and J by 0 bases, leaving 13 bases between them. CDR1 is SGHRS, CDR2 YFSETQ, per germline. This CDR3 reads CASSLDGHLIAKNIQYF. The CDR3, as DNA: TGCGCCAGCAGCTTGGATGGTCACCTAATAGCCAAAAACATTCAGTACTTC.

V usage is TRBV27 and J usage is TRBJ2-5, with TRBD1 matching over 10 bases. V gave up 3 bases and J gave up 5 bases; unmatched junction bases: 6. This CDR3 has 15 residues. Germline lookup yields CDR1 MNHEY and CDR2 SMNVEV (reference sequence). The CDR3 coding sequence is TGTGCCAGCAGTTTCGGGACAGGGGTTCGGGAGACCCAGTACTTC. Its protein product is CASSFGTGVRETQYF.

The V call is TRBV19, the J call TRBJ1-5; no firm D call. The V end lost 5 bases, the J end lost 3 bases, and 11 bases lay between the germline ends. CDR1 LNHDA and CDR2 SQIVND come from the germline V gene (reference sequence). The CDR3 has 14 residues. In DNA form, the CDR3 reads TGTGCCAGTAGTTTTCGGGGAGTCAATCAGCCCCAGCATTTT. This codes for CASSFRGVNQPQHF.

The chain has TRBV5-6 and TRBJ2-2; D call uncertain. Looked up from germline, CDR1 is SGHDT and CDR2 is YYEEEE. V gave up 2 bases and J gave up 6 bases, with 5 bases separating them. The CDR3 runs to 12 residues. CDR3 bases: TGTGCCAGCAGCTTTAGTCCCGGGGAGCTGTTTTTT. It yields the protein CASSFSPGELFF.

This rearrangement joins TRBV4-2 to TRBJ2-1; the match to TRBD2 covers 11 bases. V gave up 3 bases and J gave up 4 bases; unmatched junction bases: 5. Looked up from germline, CDR1 is LGHNA and CDR2 is YNFKEQ. The CDR3 is 16 amino acids. The CDR3 sequence is CASSHGGLADYNEQFF. As DNA, the CDR3 is TGTGCCAGCAGCCACGGGGGACTAGCGGATTACAATGAGCAGTTCTTC.

The chain combines TRBV29-1 with TRBJ1-2; weak D call: TRBD1 (5 bases). The CDR3 is made up of 13 amino acids. The V end was cut by 0 bases, the J end by 4 bases, with 9 bases between. The V gene's germline CDR1 is SQVTM and CDR2 ANQGSEA. In DNA form, the CDR3 reads TGCAGCGTTGAAGATGGGGGGTTCTATGGCTACACCTTC. This gives the protein CSVEDGGFYGYTF.

The CDR3 nucleotides are TGCGCCAGCAGCCAAGATGTGCAGGGGCGGCTCTATGGCTACACCTTC. It specifies CASSQDVQGRLYGYTF. The chain combines TRBV4-1 with TRBJ1-2; the D gene is possibly TRBD1 (6 bases). The ends were cut back, 0 bases at V and 4 bases at J, with 15 bases in the middle. Germline lookup yields CDR1 MGHRA and CDR2 YSYEKL. This CDR3 comprises 16 residues.

In this sample, this clone turned up a few times. V and J are TRBV7-9 and TRBJ1-1, with D maybe TRBD1 (6 bases). The CDR3 runs to 16 residues. V lost 4 bases to trimming and J lost 0 bases, with 15 bases between them. Per germline, CDR1 SEHNR and CDR2 FQNEAQ (reference sequence). This chain's CDR3 is CASSSPLRGLNTEAFF. The CDR3 DNA sequence: TGTGCCAGCAGCTCCCCATTGAGGGGGTTGAACACTGAAGCTTTCTTT.

The chain couples TRBV4-3 to TRBJ1-1; TRBD1 agrees at 7 bases. Germline CDR1 reads LGHNA; CDR2 reads YSLEER. CDR3 size: 15 residues. Trimming at V came to 1 base and at J to 3 bases, leaving 5 bases not matched to a gene. In nucleotides, the CDR3 is TGCGCCAGCAGCCAAGCTTACACAGGGGACACTGAAGCTTTCTTT. It translates to CASSQAYTGDTEAFF.

In its sample, this clone was seen a few times. The rearrangement uses TRBV29-1 and TRBJ2-7, with a tentative D call TRBD1 (6 bases). Germline V gene sequence: CDR1 SQVTM, CDR2 ANQGSEA. The CDR3 length is 11 residues. V was clipped by 3 bases and J by 6 bases, with 9 bases between them. For the CDR3, the DNA is TGCAGCGTTGATTCAGGGGTCGAGCAGTACTTC. Its translation: CSVDSGVEQYF.

V is TRBV5-1 and J is TRBJ1-5; D gene uncertain. V was shortened by 0 bases and J by 0 bases, with 16 bases between the two germline ends. The CDR3 is made up of 18 amino acids. CDR1 is SGHRS, CDR2 YFSETQ, per germline. The CDR3 is CASSLELGRVYSNQPQHF. DNA of the CDR3: TGCGCCAGCAGCTTGGAATTGGGCAGAGTTTATAGCAATCAGCCCCAGCATTTT.

This clone was counted a few times. A read error is the likely source, as a far larger clone sits one nucleotide away. Other DNA sequences within the sample encode an identical CDR3. This rearrangement joins TRBV2 to TRBJ2-7, with D hard to call. The germline V gene encodes CDR1 SNHLY and CDR2 FYNNEI. The length of the CDR3 is 12 residues. CDR3: CASSDVTGEQYF. The CDR3 bases are TGTGCGAGCAGTGACGTTACTGGCGAGCAGTACTTC.

V and J are TRBV15 and TRBJ2-3; D gene unclear. Germline CDR1 LNHNV, CDR2 YYDKDF (reference sequence). The CDR3 consists of 12 residues. Trimming stripped 4 bases from V and 7 bases from J, with 9 bases between. CDR3 nucleotides: TGTGCCACCAGCACCGTCCGGAATACGCAGTATTTT. This translates into CATSTVRNTQYF.

About this clone itself: Mismatch with germline at one junction end may stem from a read error. This chain joins TRBV7-9 and TRBJ1-2; no clear D gene. The CDR3 length is 17 residues. Germline V lookup: CDR1 SEHNR, CDR2 FQNEAQ (reference sequence). CDR3 region: CASSLPIKTGPGNGCTF. The CDR3 nucleotides are TGTGCCAGCAGCTTACCAATAAAGACGGGCCCCGGTAATGGCTGCACCTTC.

This clone has more than one count but fewer than ten. The rearrangement joins TRBV29-1 to TRBJ1-2, with D unclear. CDR3 length: 14 amino acids. CDR1 and CDR2 from the germline V gene are SQVTM and ANQGSEA. V was cut by 4 bases and J by 0 bases, with 12 bases left in between. CDR3 DNA sequence: TGCAGCGTTGTAGCGCGTGGTTCTAACTATGGCTACACCTTC. Translating gives CSVVARGSNYGYTF.

Only a few counts were recorded for this clone. The rearrangement links TRBV14 to TRBJ1-2; D is perhaps TRBD1 (6 bases). Trimming took off 2 bases at V and 8 bases at J, with 18 bases between the two ends. CDR3 size: 15 residues. Germline V gives CDR1 SGHDN, CDR2 FVKESK. The CDR3 spells CASSQLARTANGYTF. For the CDR3, the DNA is TGTGCCAGCAGCCAACTCGCGAGGACAGCAAACGGCTACACCTTC.

The chain couples TRBV20-1 to TRBJ2-7, with unresolved D. The length of the CDR3 is 10 residues. CDR1 and CDR2 from the germline V gene are DFQATT and SNEGSKA (reference sequence). This CDR3 is CRNNVYEQYF. Here the CDR3 DNA reads TGCAGGAACAACGTCTACGAGCAGTACTTC.

On this clone: The sample holds other DNA sequences that translate to the same CDR3. V and J are TRBV19 and TRBJ2-2; D remains unclear. This CDR3 has 14 amino acids. The V end lost 1 base, the J end lost 2 bases, and 5 bases lay between the germline ends. The germline V gene encodes CDR1 LNHDA and CDR2 SQIVND (reference sequence). The CDR3 nucleotides are TGTGCCAGTAGTATAGTTGGAAACACCGGGGAGCTGTTTTTT. Translation gives CASSIVGNTGELFF.

The rearrangement uses TRBV7-2 and TRBJ2-5, with TRBD2 matching over 12 bases. V was pared by 5 bases and J by 5 bases, with 6 bases of the junction left unmatched. This CDR3 is built from 15 residues. CDR1 and CDR2 from the germline V gene are SGHTA and FQGNSA. The CDR3 region is CASSPTSGGRETQYF. CDR3 nucleotides: TGTGCCAGCAGCCCCACTAGCGGGGGGAGGGAGACCCAGTACTTC.

This clone was seen a handful of times. This chain connects TRBV19 to TRBJ2-1; TRBD1 agrees at 8 bases. The CDR3 runs to 14 residues. Germline lookup yields CDR1 LNHDA and CDR2 SQIVND (reference sequence). The V and J ends lost 7 bases and 6 bases, in that order; junction bases with no gene match: 8. The CDR3 bases are TGTGCCAGTACCCCTCGGACAGGGCCCAATGAGCAGTTCTTC. Its translation: CASTPRTGPNEQFF.

The J gene is TRBJ2-5, the V gene TRBV5-6; 13 bases match TRBD2. The DNA end is more similar to TRBJ2-7, so the J call may be wrong. Germline CDR1 reads SGHDT; CDR2 reads YYEEEE. This CDR3 comprises 15 residues. The CDR3: CASSSLAGGPNEQYF. DNA for the CDR3: TGTGCCAGCAGCTCACTAGCGGGAGGGCCCAACGAGCAGTACTTC.

This rearrangement joins TRBV4-1 to TRBJ1-2, with TRBD1 matching 9 bases. The germline CDR1 and CDR2 sequences are MGHRA and YSYEKL. The CDR3 spans 15 residues. V shed 1 base, J shed 7 bases, and the junction held 7 bases outside the gene matches. DNA for the CDR3: TGCGCCAGCAGCCAAGTCGGACAGGGGCACAGTGGCTACACCTTC. Protein: CASSQVGQGHSGYTF.

The chain recombines TRBV7-6 with TRBJ2-5; 9 nucleotides agree with TRBD1. V lost 2 bases to trimming and J lost 7 bases; unmatched junction nucleotides: 5. Germline V gene lookup returns CDR1 SGHVS and CDR2 FNYEAQ. The CDR3 totals 14 residues. This CDR3 is CASSLRDRVGTQYF. The CDR3 DNA reads TGTGCCAGCAGCTTAAGGGACAGGGTGGGGACCCAGTACTTC.

The rearrangement joins TRBV6-6 to TRBJ1-1; D not certain. The CDR3 is made up of 15 amino acids. CDR1 and CDR2 (germline): MNHNY, SVGAGI (reference sequence). Trimming pared 0 bases from V and 0 bases from J, leaving 8 bases between. In nucleotides, the CDR3 is TGTGCCAGCAGTTACTCTTCCAAAATGAACACTGAAGCTTTCTTT. Encoded protein: CASSYSSKMNTEAFF.

This clone was seen a handful of times. The V gene is TRBV7-9, the J gene TRBJ2-2; 7 bases fit TRBD2. From germline, CDR1 is SEHNR and CDR2 FQNEAQ (reference sequence). J lost 0 bases, V lost 5 bases, and 6 bases had no gene match. This CDR3 has 16 residues. CDR3 sequence (DNA): TGTGCCAGCAGCCAAGGAGGACTAGCGAACACCGGGGAGCTGTTTTTT. This gives the protein CASSQGGLANTGELFF.